The T cell receptor beta chain under discussion was sequenced for a study of control samples from healthy donors and cancer patients. Sequencing was performed with immunoSEQ multiplex PCR; in TCRdb, only in-frame clones are kept and a portion is missing. In the table there are about 140,000 clones, more than 85% of which are singletons. The CDR3 loop spans 11 amino acids. Trimming cost V 10 bases and J 7 bases; bases outside gene matches: 4. This clone was observed once. The sample consisted of blood. The sequence came from a man in his thirties or forties in good health. The chain employs TRBV12-3 or TRBV12-4 and TRBJ2-7; 10 nucleotides match TRBD1. The CDR3 spells CAIGTGVEQYF. DNA for the CDR3: TGTGCCATCGGGACAGGGGTAGAGCAGTACTTC.